The T cell receptor (beta chain) under discussion was sequenced for a study of blood T cell repertoires in COVID-19. As for the study in general: From the United States, Italy and Spain came samples of acute and convalescent COVID-19. T cells, B-cell-depleted T cells, or PBMCs supplied cDNA or gDNA.

Per the germline V gene, CDR1 is MNHNS and CDR2 is SASEGT. V lost 3 bases, J lost 7 bases, and 2 bases stayed unmatched. The CDR3 length is 14 residues. Sequencing used immunoSEQ multiplex PCR; TCRdb keeps in-frame clones, though not all of them. The sample includes over 250,000 clones, around nine tenths seen only once; the top ten take approximately 9.8%. This TCR was sampled from a man aged 35 to 55 who had recovered from COVID-19. The sequencing input was peripheral blood. This sequence joins TRBV6-1 and TRBJ1-6, with 8 nucleotides matching TRBD1. The CDR3 here is CASSDRQGNSPLHF. The CDR3 DNA follows: TGTGCCAGCAGTGACCGACAGGGGAATTCACCCCTCCACTTT.